The 17 T cell receptor beta chains below were found in one sample sequenced in a study of cytomegalovirus exposure and HLA in healthy donors. Assay: immunoSEQ multiplex PCR; the TCRdb copy retains only in-frame clones and omits some. This table has 50,000 to 65,000 clones, about 91% appearing once. Sequencing used PBMCs. Receptors originate from a woman aged 18-29 years in good health and CMV-seronegative.

V and J are TRBV5-1 and TRBJ2-2, with 15 bases matching TRBD2. The CDR3 spans 15 residues. The V segment lost 7 bases and the J segment 5 bases; nucleotides outside the gene matches: 3. Germline-derived CDR1 and CDR2 are SGHRS and YFSETQ. Here the CDR3 reads CASPGLAGGTGELFF. The CDR3 coding sequence is TGCGCCAGCCCTGGACTAGCGGGGGGGACCGGGGAGCTGTTTTTT.

The genes are TRBV28 and TRBJ2-7, with 10 bases identical to TRBD1. Germline V CDR1 and CDR2: MDHEN, SYDVKM. This CDR3 is built from 15 residues. The V gene end was trimmed by 3 bases and the J gene end by 3 bases; junction bases not matched to a gene: 5. The CDR3 sequence: CASSFQTGGRYEQYF. DNA for the CDR3: TGTGCCAGCAGTTTTCAGACAGGGGGCCGCTACGAGCAGTACTTC.

The chain is built from TRBV7-2 and TRBJ2-5; the match to TRBD2 covers 11 bases. V shed 5 bases and J 5 bases; nucleotides not matched to a gene: 7. Germline V gives CDR1 SGHTA, CDR2 FQGNSA. This CDR3 comprises 15 residues. CDR3 in amino acids: CASSLRLAGTETQYF. Here the CDR3 DNA reads TGTGCCAGCAGCCTCCGACTAGCGGGGACGGAGACCCAGTACTTC.

The rearrangement links TRBV4-3 to TRBJ1-2; D gene unclear. CDR3 size: 15 residues. V lost 0 bases to trimming and J lost 1 base, with 9 bases between them. Per the germline V gene, CDR1 is LGHNA and CDR2 is YSLEER. The CDR3 coding sequence is TGCGCCAGCAGCCAAGATATATCGGGTAACTATGGCTACACCTTC. Translated: CASSQDISGNYGYTF.

This clone was seen a single time. The rearrangement links TRBV28 to TRBJ1-1; D is ambiguous. V was clipped by 5 bases and J by 1 base, with 2 bases between them. The germline V gene has CDR1 MDHEN and CDR2 SYDVKM. The CDR3 has 11 amino acids. The CDR3 loop is CASSRNTEAFF. As DNA, the CDR3 is TGTGCCAGCAGTCGGAACACTGAAGCTTTCTTT. The full variable domain, completed using reference TRBV28 and TRBJ1-1, is DVKVTQSSRYLVKRTGEKVFLECVQDMDHENMFWYRQDPGLGLRLIYFSYDVKMKEKGDIPEGYSVSREKKERFSLILESASTNQTSMYLCASSRNTEAFFGQGTRLTVV.

The chain couples TRBV4-3 to TRBJ2-1, with 7 bases fitting TRBD2. V dropped 0 bases and J dropped 13; count of bases not matched to a gene: 12. This CDR3 region has 15 residues. The germline V gene has CDR1 LGHNA and CDR2 YSLEER. CDR3: CASSQDGTSDRYQFF. The DNA for the CDR3 is TGCGCCAGCAGCCAAGATGGTACTAGCGACCGGTACCAGTTCTTC.

The genes are TRBV11-2 and TRBJ2-2, with a possible D match to TRBD1 (6 bases). The CDR3 is made up of 19 amino acids. Trimming shortened V by 5 bases and J by 0 bases, and 22 bases separated the two germline ends. The germline CDR1 and CDR2 sequences are SGHAT and FQNNGV. CDR3 amino acids: CASSRRAGVTFANTGELFF. The CDR3, as DNA: TGTGCCAGCAGCCGGCGGGCAGGGGTCACGTTCGCGAACACCGGGGAGCTGTTTTTT.

V usage is TRBV6-5 and J usage is TRBJ2-7; tentative D call: TRBD1 (6 bases). The germline CDR1 and CDR2 sequences are MNHEY and SVGAGI. The CDR3 has 15 residues. Between the trimmed V and J ends, which lost 6 bases and 2 bases, there was a span of 17 bases. As DNA, the CDR3 is TGTGCCAGCAGCGACGAGTCCAGGGGTACCTACGAGCAGTACTTC. It encodes CASSDESRGTYEQYF.

V usage is TRBV5-1 and J usage is TRBJ2-7, with D unresolved. Between the trimmed V and J ends, which lost 0 bases and 2 bases, there was a span of 9 bases. Germline V gene lookup returns CDR1 SGHRS and CDR2 YFSETQ. This CDR3 spans 14 amino acids. The CDR3 is CASSLVSGAYEQYF. Here the CDR3 DNA reads TGCGCCAGCAGCTTGGTATCAGGCGCCTACGAGCAGTACTTC.

This clone was seen a handful of times. A junction end diverges from the germline sequence, so it may reflect a read error. The V gene is TRBV2, the J gene TRBJ2-7; 7 bases fit TRBD1. Germline lookup yields CDR1 SNHLY and CDR2 FYNNEI. The CDR3 length is 14 residues. CDR3 DNA: TGTGCCAGCACCGCAGGACAGGCCCCCCGACCCCGACACTTC. The encoded protein is CASTAGQAPRPRHF.

The CDR3 coding sequence is TGTGCCAGTAGTAACGCTCTGGGGGGATACGCTTCACCCCTCCACTTT. It specifies CASSNALGGYASPLHF. The rearrangement joins TRBV19 to TRBJ1-6; perhaps TRBD1 as D (5 bases). This CDR3 is 16 amino acids long. The V and J ends lost 4 bases and 9 bases respectively, with 19 bases between them. Germline V lookup: CDR1 LNHDA, CDR2 SQIVND (reference sequence).

This chain uses TRBV5-1 with TRBJ2-1, with 8 positions matching TRBD2. The germline V gene has CDR1 SGHRS and CDR2 YFSETQ. V dropped 6 bases and J dropped 6; count of bases not matched to a gene: 11. This CDR3 region has 15 residues. The CDR3 sequence: CASKVSGASLNEQFF. The CDR3, as DNA: TGCGCCAGCAAAGTTAGCGGGGCTTCTCTCAATGAGCAGTTCTTC.

The chain recombines TRBV7-3 with TRBJ2-3; 7 nucleotides agree with TRBD2. The CDR3 has 16 residues. Germline V CDR1 and CDR2: SGHTA, FQGTGA. V dropped 5 bases and J dropped 1; count of bases not matched to a gene: 9. The CDR3 DNA is TGTGCCAGCAGCCTTGGACCGGGGGGAGGCACAGATACGCAGTATTTT. This sequence encodes CASSLGPGGGTDTQYF.

The rearrangement joins TRBV25-1 to TRBJ2-1, with D possibly TRBD2 on 6 matching bases. CDR3 length: 16 amino acids. The germline V gene encodes CDR1 MGHDK and CDR2 SYGVNS. Trimming took off 2 bases at V and 7 bases at J, with 18 bases between the two ends. CDR3 region: CASSEGGAGRLNEQFF. CDR3 bases: TGTGCCAGCAGTGAAGGAGGTGCAGGGAGGTTAAATGAGCAGTTCTTC.

This clone appeared a single time. The chain recombines TRBV25-1 with TRBJ1-6, with 7 bases aligning to TRBD1. V was pared by 4 bases and J by 7 bases, with 7 bases of the junction left unmatched. The CDR3 loop spans 15 amino acids. Germline CDR1 MGHDK, CDR2 SYGVNS. CDR3 coding DNA: TGTGCCAGCAGTGCCCTTTACAGGGGAAATTCACCCCTCCACTTT. Residues: CASSALYRGNSPLHF.

The chain couples TRBV27 to TRBJ2-1; no definite D call. The CDR3 sequence is 12 residues long. The V and J ends lost 6 bases and 10 bases respectively, with 13 bases between them. The germline V gene encodes CDR1 MNHEY and CDR2 SMNVEV (reference sequence). The CDR3 DNA reads TGTGCCAGCAGCTTCTCCATGGGCGAGCAGTTCTTC. It encodes CASSFSMGEQFF.

The CDR3 nucleotides are TGTGCCAGCAGTGTTGCACTAGCGGGGGGTTACGAGCAGTACTTC. The encoded protein is CASSVALAGGYEQYF. This rearrangement joins TRBV25-1 to TRBJ2-7, with 12 bases identical to TRBD2. The CDR3 has 15 amino acids. Germline V gene lookup returns CDR1 MGHDK and CDR2 SYGVNS. With V trimmed by 4 bases and J by 4 bases, 5 bases remained unmatched.